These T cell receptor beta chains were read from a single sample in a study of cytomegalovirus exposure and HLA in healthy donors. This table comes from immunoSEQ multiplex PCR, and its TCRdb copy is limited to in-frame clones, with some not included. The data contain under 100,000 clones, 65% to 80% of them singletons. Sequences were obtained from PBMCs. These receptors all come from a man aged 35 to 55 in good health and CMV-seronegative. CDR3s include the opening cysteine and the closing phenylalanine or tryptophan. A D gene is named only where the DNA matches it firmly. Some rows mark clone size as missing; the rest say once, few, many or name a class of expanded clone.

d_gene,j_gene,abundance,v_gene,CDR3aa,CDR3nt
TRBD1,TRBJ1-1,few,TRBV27,CASSSRTGTNTEAFF,TGTGCCAGCAGTTCCAGGACAGGGACGAACACTGAAGCTTTCTTT
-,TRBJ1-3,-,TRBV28,CASSLYRTRGGNTIYF,TGTGCCAGCAGTTTATATCGGACCCGGGGTGGAAACACCATATATTTT
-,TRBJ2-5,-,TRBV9,CASSVGPQETQYF,TGTGCCAGCAGCGTAGGGCCCCAAGAGACCCAGTACTTC
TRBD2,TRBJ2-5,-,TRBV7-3,CASSLSGRAGVRETQYF,TGTGCCAGCAGCTTAAGTGGGAGGGCGGGGGTTCGAGAGACCCAGTACTTC
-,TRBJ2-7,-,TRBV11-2,CASSNHNRDTYEQYF,TGTGCCAGCAGCAATCATAACAGGGATACCTACGAGCAGTACTTC
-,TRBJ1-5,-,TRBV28,CASSLFRRVKNQPQHF,TGTGCCAGCAGTTTATTTCGCCGGGTCAAGAATCAGCCCCAGCATTTT
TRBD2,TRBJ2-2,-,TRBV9,CASSVGPSGGINTGELFF,TGTGCCAGCAGCGTAGGTCCCAGCGGGGGGATAAACACCGGGGAGCTGTTTTTT
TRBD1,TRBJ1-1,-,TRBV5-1,CASSRTGTNTEAFF,TGCGCCAGCAGCAGGACAGGGACTAACACTGAAGCTTTCTTT
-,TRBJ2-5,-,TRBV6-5,CASSYSRALLGETQYF,TGTGCCAGCAGTTACTCCAGGGCCCTGCTGGGGGAGACCCAGTACTTC
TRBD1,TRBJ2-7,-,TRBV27,CASSPEPTWGQHSYEQYF,TGTGCCAGCAGCCCCGAACCGACCTGGGGACAGCATTCCTACGAGCAGTACTTC
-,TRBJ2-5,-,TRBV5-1,CASSLGGPKETQYF,TGCGCCAGCAGCTTGGGGGGGCCTAAGGAGACCCAGTACTTC
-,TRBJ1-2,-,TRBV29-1,CSVVRGGASFGYTF,TGCAGCGTTGTACGTGGGGGGGCTTCTTTCGGCTACACCTTC
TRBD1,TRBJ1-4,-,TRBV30,CAWDGTGSRDTNEKLFF,TGTGCCTGGGACGGGACAGGCTCCCGGGACACTAATGAAAAACTGTTTTTT
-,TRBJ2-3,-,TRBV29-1,CSVRTDDTQYF,TGCAGCGTTCGGACTGACGATACGCAGTATTTT
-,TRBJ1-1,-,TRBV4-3,CASSQDGGQGFTEAFF,TGCGCCAGCAGCCAAGACGGGGGGCAGGGGTTCACTGAAGCTTTCTTT
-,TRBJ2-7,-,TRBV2,CASSGGVSSYEQYF,TGTGCCAGCAGTGGCGGGGTCAGCTCCTACGAGCAGTACTTC
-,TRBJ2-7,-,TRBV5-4,CASRIRDTPNQQYF,TGTGCCAGCAGGATCCGGGACACCCCAAACCAGCAGTACTTC
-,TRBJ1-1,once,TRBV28,CASRLDRNTEAFF,TGTGCCAGCAGATTAGACAGGAACACTGAAGCTTTCTTT
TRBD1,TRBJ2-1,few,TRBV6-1,CASSVPGTAGNEQFF,TGTGCCAGCAGTGTCCCCGGGACAGCTGGCAATGAGCAGTTCTTC
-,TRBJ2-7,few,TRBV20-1,CSAGTNHEQYF,TGCAGTGCTGGAACTAACCACGAGCAGTACTTC
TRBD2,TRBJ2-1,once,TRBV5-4,CASSLGLAVLYNEQFF,TGTGCCAGCAGCTTGGGACTAGCGGTACTCTACAATGAGCAGTTCTTC
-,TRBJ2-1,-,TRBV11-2,CASSLSGFSYNEQFF,TGTGCCAGCAGCTTATCCGGGTTCTCCTACAATGAGCAGTTCTTC
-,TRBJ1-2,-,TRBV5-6,CASSLGWSGDDGYTF,TGTGCCAGCAGCTTGGGCTGGTCGGGGGATGATGGCTACACCTTC
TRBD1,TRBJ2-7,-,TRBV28,CASLSGTGEYEQYF,TGTGCCAGCTTATCCGGGACAGGGGAGTACGAGCAGTACTTC
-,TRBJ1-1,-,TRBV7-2,CASSLARGNTEAFF,TGTGCCAGCAGCTTAGCTCGGGGGAACACTGAAGCTTTCTTT
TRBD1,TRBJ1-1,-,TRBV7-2,CASSFFGQGTEAFF,TGTGCCAGCAGCTTTTTTGGACAGGGCACTGAAGCTTTCTTT
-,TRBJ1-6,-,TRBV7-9,CASSLPRYNSPLHF,TGTGCCAGCAGTCTACCGCGTTATAATTCACCCCTCCACTTT
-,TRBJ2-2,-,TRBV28,CASSLSGGHNTGELFF,TGTGCCAGCAGTTTATCCGGGGGGCATAACACCGGGGAGCTGTTTTTT
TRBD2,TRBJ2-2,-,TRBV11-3,CASTGGGPLTGELFF,TGTGCCAGCACCGGGGGGGGACCTCTCACCGGGGAGCTGTTTTTT
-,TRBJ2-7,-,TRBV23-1,CASIPLEGGDEQYF,TGCGCCAGCATCCCACTTGAGGGGGGGGACGAGCAGTACTTC
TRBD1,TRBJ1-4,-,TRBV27,CASSPRGLDEKLFF,TGTGCCAGCAGCCCCAGGGGGCTAGATGAAAAACTGTTTTTT
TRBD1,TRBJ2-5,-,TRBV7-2,CASSRDRGETQYF,TGTGCCAGCAGCCGGGACAGAGGAGAGACCCAGTACTTC
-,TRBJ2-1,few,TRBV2,CASSEGGDEQFF,TGTGCCAGCAGTGAAGGGGGGGATGAGCAGTTCTTC
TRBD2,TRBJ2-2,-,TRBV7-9,CASSSREAGELFF,TGTGCCAGCAGCTCCCGGGAGGCCGGGGAGCTGTTTTTT
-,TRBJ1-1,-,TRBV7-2,CASSLDRNTEAFF,TGTGCCAGCAGCCTAGACAGGAACACTGAAGCTTTCTTT
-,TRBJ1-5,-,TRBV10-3,CAISESLVGLLGNQPQHF,TGTGCCATCAGTGAGTCGTTAGTTGGGCTCTTAGGCAATCAGCCCCAGCATTTT
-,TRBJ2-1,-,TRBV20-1,CSATQANEQFF,TGCAGTGCTACTCAAGCAAATGAGCAGTTCTTC
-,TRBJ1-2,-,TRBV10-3,CAIGEGADGYTF,TGTGCCATCGGGGAAGGGGCTGATGGCTACACCTTC
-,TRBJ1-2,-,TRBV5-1,CASSLAEGRLALYGYTF,TGCGCCAGCAGCTTGGCTGAAGGCAGGCTTGCCCTCTATGGCTACACCTTC
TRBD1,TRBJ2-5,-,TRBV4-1,CASSQTGTGDETQYF,TGCGCCAGCAGCCAAACCGGGACAGGGGACGAGACCCAGTACTTC
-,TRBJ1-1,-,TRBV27,CASSSWGRGTEAFF,TGTGCCAGCAGTTCTTGGGGAAGGGGCACTGAAGCTTTCTTT
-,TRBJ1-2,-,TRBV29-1,CSVPSGLQVGYTF,TGCAGCGTCCCGAGCGGCCTCCAAGTAGGCTACACCTTC
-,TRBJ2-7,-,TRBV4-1,CASSQTGSYEQYF,TGCGCCAGCAGCCAAACAGGCTCCTACGAGCAGTACTTC
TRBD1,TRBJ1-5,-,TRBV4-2,CASSQDRLFLRGSIADQPQHF,TGTGCCAGCAGCCAAGATCGGTTGTTTCTCAGGGGGAGTATAGCTGATCAGCCCCAGCATTTT
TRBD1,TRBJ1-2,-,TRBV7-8,CASSPRTGGFRDYGYTF,TGTGCCAGCAGCCCAAGGACAGGGGGATTCAGGGACTATGGCTACACCTTC
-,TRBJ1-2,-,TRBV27,CASSSQRSGGYTF,TGTGCCAGCAGTTCGCAGAGGTCGGGTGGCTACACCTTC
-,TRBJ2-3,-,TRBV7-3,CASSLTPWGRTDTQYF,TGTGCCAGCAGCTTAACCCCATGGGGGCGCACAGATACGCAGTATTTT